Here is one T cell receptor beta chain with its context. Its antigen is as yet unknown. Data came from immunoSEQ multiplex PCR; TCRdb stores just in-frame clones and leaves some out. Here the sample spans roughly 80,000 clones, 84% being singletons. This specimen comes from a study of OX40 agonist ivuxolimab in advanced cancers. About the study: Hepatocellular carcinoma, melanoma, renal cell or head and neck cancer was diagnosed in the dose-escalation patients. General study results and limits: Antigen specificity of clonally expanded peripheral T cells was not established. CD8+ T cells (on average) carried more expanded clones than CD4+ T cells. Blood T cells, both CD4+ and CD8+, expanded clonally by week 6 at 0.1 to 3.0 mg/kg.

In germline, CDR1 is LNHNV, CDR2 YYDKDF (reference sequence). V lost 2 bases and J lost 6; bases outside the gene matches: 11. CDR3 length: 17 amino acids. Here the sequenced sample was CD4+ or CD8+ T cells sorted from blood, taken in a trial of the OX40 agonist ivuxolimab. This TCR derives from an adult with an advanced solid tumor such as melanoma, head and neck, liver or kidney cancer. This chain connects TRBV15 to TRBJ2-1, with TRBD2 matching over 9 bases. CDR3 protein: CATSRPAGAGGPNEQFF. The CDR3 DNA sequence: TGTGCCACCAGCAGACCAGCGGGAGCGGGGGGCCCCAATGAGCAGTTCTTC.